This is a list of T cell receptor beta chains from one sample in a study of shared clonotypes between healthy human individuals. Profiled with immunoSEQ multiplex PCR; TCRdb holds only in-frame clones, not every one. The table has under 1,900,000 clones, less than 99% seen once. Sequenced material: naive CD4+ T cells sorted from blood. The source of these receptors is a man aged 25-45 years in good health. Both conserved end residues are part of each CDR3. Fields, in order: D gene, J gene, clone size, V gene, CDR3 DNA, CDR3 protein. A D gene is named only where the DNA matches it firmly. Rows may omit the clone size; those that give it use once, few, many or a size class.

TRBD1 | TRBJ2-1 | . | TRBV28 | TGTGCCAGCAACGGACAGGTGGGGTACAATGAGCAGTTCTTC | CASNGQVGYNEQFF
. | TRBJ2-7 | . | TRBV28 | TGTGCCAGCAGTTTAGGAACCTCGGTAAGGGTGCAGTACTTC | CASSLGTSVRVQYF
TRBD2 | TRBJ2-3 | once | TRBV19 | TGTGCCAGTACCCCCGGACTAGCGGGATTCACAGATACGCAGTATTTT | CASTPGLAGFTDTQYF
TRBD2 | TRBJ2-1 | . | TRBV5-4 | TGTGCCAGCAGCCCGGGGGGACTAGCGGGAGGGCCGAGCAATGAGCAGTTCTTC | CASSPGGLAGGPSNEQFF
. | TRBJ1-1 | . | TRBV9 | TGTGCCAGCAGCGTAGATCTCTTTACTGAAGCTTTCTTT | CASSVDLFTEAFF
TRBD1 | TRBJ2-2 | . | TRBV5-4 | TGTGCCAGCAGCTTGGGAACAAGACAGGGGGACGCCGGGGAGCTGTTTTTT | CASSLGTRQGDAGELFF
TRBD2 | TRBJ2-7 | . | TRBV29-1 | TGCAGCTTTTCTAGCGGGAGAAACGAGCAGTACTTC | CSFSSGRNEQYF
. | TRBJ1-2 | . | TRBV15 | TGTGCCACCAGCATAGGGAGCGACTATGGCTACACCTTC | CATSIGSDYGYTF
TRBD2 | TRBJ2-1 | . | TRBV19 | TGTGCCAGTAGTAGACTAGCGGGGGCCTACAATGAGCAGTTCTTC | CASSRLAGAYNEQFF
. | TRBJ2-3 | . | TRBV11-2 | TGTGCCAGCAGGAAAGACAGCCGCACAGATACGCAGTATTTT | CASRKDSRTDTQYF
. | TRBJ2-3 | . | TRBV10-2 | TGCGCCAGCAGACTTTCAGATACGCAGTATTTT | CASRLSDTQYF
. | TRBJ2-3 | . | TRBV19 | TGTGCCAGTAGTAGGTCCGGGGAGCAGTATTTT | CASSRSGEQYF
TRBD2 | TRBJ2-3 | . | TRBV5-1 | TGCGCCAGCAGCTTGAGACTAGCGAGCACAGATACGCAGTATTTT | CASSLRLASTDTQYF